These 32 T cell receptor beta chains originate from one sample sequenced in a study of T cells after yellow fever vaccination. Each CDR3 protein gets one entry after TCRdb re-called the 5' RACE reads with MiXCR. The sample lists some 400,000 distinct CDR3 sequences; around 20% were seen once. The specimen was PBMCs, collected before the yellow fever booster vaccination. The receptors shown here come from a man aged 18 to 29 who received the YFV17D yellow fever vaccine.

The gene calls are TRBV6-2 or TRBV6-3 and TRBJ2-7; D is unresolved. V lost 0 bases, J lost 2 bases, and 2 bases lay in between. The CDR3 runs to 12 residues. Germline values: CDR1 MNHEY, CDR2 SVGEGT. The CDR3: CASSYSTYEQYF. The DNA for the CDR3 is TGTGCCAGCAGTTACTCGACCTACGAGCAGTACTTC.

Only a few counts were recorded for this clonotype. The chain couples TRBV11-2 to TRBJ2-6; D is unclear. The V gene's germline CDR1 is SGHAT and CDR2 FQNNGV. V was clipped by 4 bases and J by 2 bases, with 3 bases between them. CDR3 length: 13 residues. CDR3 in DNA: TGTGCCAGCAGCTCTACTGGGGCCAACGTCCTGACTTTC. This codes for CASSSTGANVLTF.

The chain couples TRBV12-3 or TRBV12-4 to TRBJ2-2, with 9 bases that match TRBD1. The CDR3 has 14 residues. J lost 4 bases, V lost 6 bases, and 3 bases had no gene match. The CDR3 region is CASRGGQGTGELFF. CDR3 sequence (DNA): TGTGCCAGCAGGGGGGGACAGGGCACCGGGGAGCTGTTTTTT.

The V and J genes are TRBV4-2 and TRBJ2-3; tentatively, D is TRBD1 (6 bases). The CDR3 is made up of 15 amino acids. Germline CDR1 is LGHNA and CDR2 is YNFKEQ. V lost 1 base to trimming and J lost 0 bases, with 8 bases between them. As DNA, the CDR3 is TGTGCCAGCAGCCAAGGGACAGCTAGCACAGATACGCAGTATTTT. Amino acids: CASSQGTASTDTQYF.

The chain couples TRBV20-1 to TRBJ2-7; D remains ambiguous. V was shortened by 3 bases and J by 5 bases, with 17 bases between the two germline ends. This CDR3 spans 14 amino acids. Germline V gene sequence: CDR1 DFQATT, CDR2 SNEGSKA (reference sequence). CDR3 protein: CSARRHRMADEQYF. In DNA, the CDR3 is TGCAGTGCTAGGAGACATAGGATGGCCGACGAGCAGTACTTC.

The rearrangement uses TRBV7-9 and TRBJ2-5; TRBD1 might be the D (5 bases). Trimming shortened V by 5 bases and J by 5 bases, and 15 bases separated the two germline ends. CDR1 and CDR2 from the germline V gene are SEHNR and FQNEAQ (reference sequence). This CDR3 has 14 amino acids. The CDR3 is CASSLGAGWETQYF. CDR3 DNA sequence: TGTGCCAGCAGCCTAGGAGCAGGGTGGGAGACCCAGTACTTC.

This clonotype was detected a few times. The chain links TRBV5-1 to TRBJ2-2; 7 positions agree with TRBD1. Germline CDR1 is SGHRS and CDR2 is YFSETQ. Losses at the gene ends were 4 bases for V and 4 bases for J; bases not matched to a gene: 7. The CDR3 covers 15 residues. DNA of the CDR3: TGCGCCAGCAGCGGGGACAGCTTCCCCACCGGGGAGCTGTTTTTT. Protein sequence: CASSGDSFPTGELFF. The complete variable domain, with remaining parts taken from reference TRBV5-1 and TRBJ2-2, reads KAGVTQTPRYLIKTRGQQVTLSCSPISGHRSVSWYQQTPGQGLQFLFEYFSETQRNKGNFPGRFSGRQFSNSRSEMNVSTLELGDSALYLCASSGDSFPTGELFFGEGSRLTVL.

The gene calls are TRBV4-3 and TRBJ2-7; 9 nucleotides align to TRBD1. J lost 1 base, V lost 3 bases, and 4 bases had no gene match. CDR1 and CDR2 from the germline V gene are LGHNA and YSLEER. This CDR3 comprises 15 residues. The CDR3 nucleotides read TGCGCCAGCAGCCATGACAGGGGGGGATCCTACGAGCAGTACTTC. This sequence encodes CASSHDRGGSYEQYF.

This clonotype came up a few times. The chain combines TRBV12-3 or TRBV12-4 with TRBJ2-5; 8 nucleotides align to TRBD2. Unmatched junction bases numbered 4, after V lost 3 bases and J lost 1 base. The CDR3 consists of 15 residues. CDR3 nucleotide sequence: TGTGCCAGCAGTTTTGCCGGGGGGGGCCAAGAGACCCAGTACTTC. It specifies CASSFAGGGQETQYF.

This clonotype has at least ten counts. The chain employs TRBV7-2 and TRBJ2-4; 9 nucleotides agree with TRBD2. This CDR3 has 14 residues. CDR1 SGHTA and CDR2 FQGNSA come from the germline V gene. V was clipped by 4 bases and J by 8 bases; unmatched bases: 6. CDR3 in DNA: TGTGCCAGCAGCTCGGCTAGCGGGGTTGACATTCAGTACTTC. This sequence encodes CASSSASGVDIQYF.

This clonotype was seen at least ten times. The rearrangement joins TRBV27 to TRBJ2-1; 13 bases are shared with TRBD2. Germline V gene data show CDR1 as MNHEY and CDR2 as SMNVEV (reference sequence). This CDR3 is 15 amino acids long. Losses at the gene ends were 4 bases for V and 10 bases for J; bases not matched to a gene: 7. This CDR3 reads CASSYSGTSGIEQFF. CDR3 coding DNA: TGTGCCAGCAGTTACTCCGGGACTAGCGGGATCGAGCAGTTCTTC.

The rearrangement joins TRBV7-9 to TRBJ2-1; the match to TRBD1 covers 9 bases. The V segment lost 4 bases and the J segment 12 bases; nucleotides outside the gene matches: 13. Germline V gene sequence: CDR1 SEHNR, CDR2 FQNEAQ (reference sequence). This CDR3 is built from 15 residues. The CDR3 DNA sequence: TGTGCCAGCAGCTCCCGGGACAGGGTTTTTGGTGTGCAGTTCTTC. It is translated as CASSSRDRVFGVQFF.

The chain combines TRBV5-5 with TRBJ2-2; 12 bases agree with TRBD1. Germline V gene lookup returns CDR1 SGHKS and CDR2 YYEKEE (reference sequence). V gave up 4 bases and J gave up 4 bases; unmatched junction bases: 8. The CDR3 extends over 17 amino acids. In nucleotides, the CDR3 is TGTGCCAGCAGCAGCCTCGGGACAGGGGGCATCACCGGGGAGCTGTTTTTT. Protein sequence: CASSSLGTGGITGELFF.

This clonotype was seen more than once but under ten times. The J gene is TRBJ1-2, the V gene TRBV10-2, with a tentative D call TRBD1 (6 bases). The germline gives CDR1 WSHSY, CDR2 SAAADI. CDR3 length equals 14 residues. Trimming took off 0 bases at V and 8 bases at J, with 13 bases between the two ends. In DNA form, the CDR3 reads TGCGCCAGCAGTGAGTCGAGGCAGGGGCTCGGCTACACCTTC. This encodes CASSESRQGLGYTF.

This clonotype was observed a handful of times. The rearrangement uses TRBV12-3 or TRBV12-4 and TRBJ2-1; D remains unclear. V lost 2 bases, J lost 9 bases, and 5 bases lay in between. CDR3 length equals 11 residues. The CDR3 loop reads CASSLISEQFF. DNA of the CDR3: TGTGCCAGCAGTTTAATATCTGAGCAGTTCTTC.

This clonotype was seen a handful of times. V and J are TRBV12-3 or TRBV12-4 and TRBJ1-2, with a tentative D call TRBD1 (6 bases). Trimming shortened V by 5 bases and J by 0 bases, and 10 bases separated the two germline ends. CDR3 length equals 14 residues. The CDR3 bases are TGTGCCAGCAGTATGACAGGATCTAACTATGGCTACACCTTC. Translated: CASSMTGSNYGYTF.

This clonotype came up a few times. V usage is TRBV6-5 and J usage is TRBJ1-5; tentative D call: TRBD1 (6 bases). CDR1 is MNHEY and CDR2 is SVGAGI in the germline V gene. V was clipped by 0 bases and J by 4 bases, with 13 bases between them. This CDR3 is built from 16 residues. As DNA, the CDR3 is TGTGCCAGCAGTTACTCGCAGGACAGAGGGAATCAGCCCCAGCATTTT. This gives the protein CASSYSQDRGNQPQHF.

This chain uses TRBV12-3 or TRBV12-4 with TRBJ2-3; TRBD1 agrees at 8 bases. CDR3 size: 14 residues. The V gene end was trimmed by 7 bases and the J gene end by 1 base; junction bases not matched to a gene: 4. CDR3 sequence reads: CASTEGQGTDTQYF. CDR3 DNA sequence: TGTGCCAGCACCGAGGGACAGGGCACAGATACGCAGTATTTT.

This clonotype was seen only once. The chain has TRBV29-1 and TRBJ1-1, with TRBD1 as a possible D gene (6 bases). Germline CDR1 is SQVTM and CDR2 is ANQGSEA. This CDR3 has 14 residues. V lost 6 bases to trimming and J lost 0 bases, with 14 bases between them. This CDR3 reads CSVDETGLNTEAFF. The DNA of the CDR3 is TGCAGCGTAGACGAAACAGGGTTGAACACTGAAGCTTTCTTT.

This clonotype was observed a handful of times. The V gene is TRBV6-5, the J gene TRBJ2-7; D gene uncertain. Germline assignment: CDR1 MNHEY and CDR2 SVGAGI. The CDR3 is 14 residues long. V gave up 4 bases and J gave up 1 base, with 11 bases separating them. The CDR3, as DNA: TGTGCCAGCAGTTTCACTGGGTCGTCCTACGAGCAGTACTTC. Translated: CASSFTGSSYEQYF.

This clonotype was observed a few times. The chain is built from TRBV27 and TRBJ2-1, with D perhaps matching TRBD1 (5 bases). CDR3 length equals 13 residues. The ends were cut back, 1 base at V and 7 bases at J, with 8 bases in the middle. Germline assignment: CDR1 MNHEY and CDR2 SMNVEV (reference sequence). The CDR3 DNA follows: TGTGCCAGCAGTTTATGGCCAGGGAATGAGCAGTTCTTC. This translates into CASSLWPGNEQFF.

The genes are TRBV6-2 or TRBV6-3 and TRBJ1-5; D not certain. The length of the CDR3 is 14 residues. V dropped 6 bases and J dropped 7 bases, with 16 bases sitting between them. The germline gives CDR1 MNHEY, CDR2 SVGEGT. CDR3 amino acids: CASSTDLMNQPQHF. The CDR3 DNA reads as TGTGCCAGCAGCACGGACCTGATGAACCAGCCCCAGCATTTT.

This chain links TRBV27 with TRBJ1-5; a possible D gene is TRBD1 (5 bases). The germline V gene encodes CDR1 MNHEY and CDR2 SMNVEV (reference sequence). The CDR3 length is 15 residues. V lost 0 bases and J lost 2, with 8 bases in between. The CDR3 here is CASSLSGGGNQPQHF. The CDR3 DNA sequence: TGTGCCAGCAGTTTATCCGGGGGGGGCAATCAGCCCCAGCATTTT.

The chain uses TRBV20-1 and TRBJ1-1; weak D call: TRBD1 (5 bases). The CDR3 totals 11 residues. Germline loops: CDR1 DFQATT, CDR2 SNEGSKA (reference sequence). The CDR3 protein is CRGVDNTEAFF. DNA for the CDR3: TGCAGGGGGGTGGATAACACTGAAGCTTTCTTT.

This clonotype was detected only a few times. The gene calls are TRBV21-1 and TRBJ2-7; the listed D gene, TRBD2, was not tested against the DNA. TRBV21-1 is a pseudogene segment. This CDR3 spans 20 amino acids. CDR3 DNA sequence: TGTGCCAGCAGCAGGGGATTCAGGGGCCTAACGGGGTATGCCCCCTACGAGCAGTACTTC. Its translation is CASSRGFRGLTGYAPYEQYF.

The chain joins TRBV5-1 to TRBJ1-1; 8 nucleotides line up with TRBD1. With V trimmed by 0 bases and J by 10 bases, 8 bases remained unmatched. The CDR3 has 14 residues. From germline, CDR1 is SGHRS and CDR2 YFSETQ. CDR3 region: CASSLGPAGTGAFF. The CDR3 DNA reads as TGCGCCAGCAGCTTGGGCCCCGCCGGGACAGGAGCTTTCTTT.

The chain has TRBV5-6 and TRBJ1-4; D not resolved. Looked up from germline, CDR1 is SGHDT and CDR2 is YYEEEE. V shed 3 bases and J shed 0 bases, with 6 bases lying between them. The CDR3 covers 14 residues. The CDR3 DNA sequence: TGTGCCAGCAGCTGGTCGTCAACTAATGAAAAACTGTTTTTT. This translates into CASSWSSTNEKLFF.

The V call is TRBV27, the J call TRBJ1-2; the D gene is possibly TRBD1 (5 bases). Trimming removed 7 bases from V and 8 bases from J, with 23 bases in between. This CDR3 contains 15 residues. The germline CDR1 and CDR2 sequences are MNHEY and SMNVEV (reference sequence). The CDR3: CASTYLAGLKEGYTF. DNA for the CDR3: TGTGCCAGCACTTACTTGGCGGGACTCAAGGAAGGCTACACCTTC.

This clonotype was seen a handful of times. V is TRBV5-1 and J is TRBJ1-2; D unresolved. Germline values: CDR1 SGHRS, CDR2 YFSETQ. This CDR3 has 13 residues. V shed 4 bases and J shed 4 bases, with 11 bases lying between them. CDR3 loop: CASSTESSYGYTF. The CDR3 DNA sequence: TGCGCCAGCAGCACGGAGTCGTCCTATGGCTACACCTTC.

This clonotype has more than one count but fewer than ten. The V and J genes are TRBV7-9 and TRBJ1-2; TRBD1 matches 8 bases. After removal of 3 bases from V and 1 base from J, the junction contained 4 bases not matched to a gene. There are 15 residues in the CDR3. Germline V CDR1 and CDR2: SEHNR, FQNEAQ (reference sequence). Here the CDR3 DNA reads TGTGCCAGCAGCTTCCCGACAGGGGATAACTATGGCTACACCTTC. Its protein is CASSFPTGDNYGYTF.

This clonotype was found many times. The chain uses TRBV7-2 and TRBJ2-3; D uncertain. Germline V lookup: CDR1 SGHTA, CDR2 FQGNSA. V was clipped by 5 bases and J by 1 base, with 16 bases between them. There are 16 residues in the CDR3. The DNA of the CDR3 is TGTGCCAGCAGCCCCCGGACGGGTTTTCGCACAGATACGCAGTATTTT. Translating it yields CASSPRTGFRTDTQYF.

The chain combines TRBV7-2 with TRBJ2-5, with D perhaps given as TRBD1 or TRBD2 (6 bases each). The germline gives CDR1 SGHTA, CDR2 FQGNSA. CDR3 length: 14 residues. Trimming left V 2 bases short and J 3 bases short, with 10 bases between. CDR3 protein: CASSLQGTEETQYF. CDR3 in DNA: TGTGCCAGCAGCTTACAGGGGACTGAAGAGACCCAGTACTTC.